These 32 T cell receptor beta chains originate from one sample sequenced in a study of blood T cell repertoires in COVID-19. Sequencing was performed with immunoSEQ multiplex PCR; in TCRdb, only in-frame clones are kept and a portion is missing. Of about 240,000 clones listed, 65% to 90% are singletons. The sequencing sample was made of peripheral blood. Receptor source: a man aged 45-65 years with COVID-19, enrolled during active disease.

The chain links TRBV18 to TRBJ1-1; 11 nucleotides align to TRBD1. Looked up from germline, CDR1 is KGHSH and CDR2 is LQKENI. The CDR3 sequence is 15 residues long. Trimming at V came to 3 bases and at J to 6 bases, leaving 6 bases not matched to a gene. CDR3 DNA sequence: TGTGCCAGCTCACCCTGGACAGGGGGCTTCGCTGAAGCTTTCTTT. It is translated as CASSPWTGGFAEAFF.

This chain links TRBV24-1 with TRBJ2-2, with D possibly TRBD2 on 7 matching bases. This CDR3 has 15 amino acids. With 11 bases removed from V and 3 bases from J, the gap between germline ends came to 18 bases. CDR1 KGHDR and CDR2 SFDVKD come from the germline V gene. The CDR3 sequence is CANAGAGVYTGELFF. The CDR3 nucleotides read TGTGCCAACGCGGGGGCCGGGGTATACACCGGGGAGCTGTTTTTT.

The chain uses TRBV4-1 and TRBJ2-1; the match to TRBD1 covers 8 bases. Germline CDR1 is MGHRA and CDR2 is YSYEKL. The CDR3 totals 17 residues. The ends lost 0 bases at V and 0 bases at J; junction bases unmatched: 4. This chain's CDR3 is CASSQDVDRVSYNEQFF. Here the CDR3 DNA reads TGCGCCAGCAGCCAAGATGTGGACAGGGTCTCCTACAATGAGCAGTTCTTC.

This chain joins TRBV5-1 and TRBJ1-4, with TRBD1 identical over 8 bases. V shed 3 bases and J 7 bases; nucleotides not matched to a gene: 5. The germline V gene has CDR1 SGHRS and CDR2 YFSETQ. This CDR3 region has 14 residues. CDR3 DNA sequence: TGCGCCAGCAGCTCGCTGACAGGGGCTGAAAAACTGTTTTTT. It encodes CASSSLTGAEKLFF.

This chain joins TRBV27 and TRBJ1-2; 8 positions agree with TRBD1. The CDR3 length is 15 residues. Germline V lookup: CDR1 MNHEY, CDR2 SMNVEV (reference sequence). V shed 5 bases, J shed 4 bases, and the junction held 9 bases outside the gene matches. The CDR3 here is CASSPGQGYGYGYTF. The CDR3 nucleotides are TGTGCCAGCAGTCCTGGACAGGGTTATGGCTATGGCTACACCTTC.

This chain uses TRBV28 with TRBJ1-2, with TRBD1 matching 9 bases. Germline V lookup: CDR1 MDHEN, CDR2 SYDVKM. The CDR3 consists of 15 residues. J was trimmed by 8 bases and V by 1 base; bases with no gene match: 8. The CDR3 is CASSLYGTGSNGYTF. The CDR3 DNA follows: TGTGCCAGCAGTTTATATGGGACAGGGTCCAACGGCTACACCTTC.

V usage is TRBV11-3 and J usage is TRBJ2-3, with 16 nucleotides matching TRBD2. The CDR3 loop spans 17 amino acids. V shed 5 bases and J 0 bases; nucleotides not matched to a gene: 2. CDR1 is SGHNT, CDR2 YENEEA, per germline. In DNA, the CDR3 is TGTGCCAGCAGCACGGGACTAGCGGGGGGGAGCACAGATACGCAGTATTTT. Amino acid sequence: CASSTGLAGGSTDTQYF.

V usage is TRBV4-1 and J usage is TRBJ2-1, with TRBD2 identical over 11 bases. Germline trimming cut 2 bases from V and 1 base from J; bases unmatched to any gene: 4. The V gene's germline CDR1 is MGHRA and CDR2 YSYEKL. CDR3 length: 17 residues. The DNA for the CDR3 is TGCGCCAGCAGCCAACCGGGACTAGCGGAATCCTACAATGAGCAGTTCTTC. This translates into CASSQPGLAESYNEQFF.

Turning to this clone: The same CDR3 also results from other DNA sequences found in this sample. This chain joins TRBV3-1 (or the pseudogene TRBV3-2) and TRBJ1-1; 7 nucleotides match TRBD1. J gave up 2 bases and V 4 bases, and 4 bases lay outside the gene matches. This CDR3 region has 14 residues. Germline assignment: CDR1 LGHDT and CDR2 YNNKEL (reference sequence). CDR3 amino acids: CASSRGTANTEAFF. The CDR3, as DNA: TGTGCCAGCAGCCGCGGGACAGCCAACACTGAAGCTTTCTTT.

V is TRBV19 and J is TRBJ1-3; possible D gene TRBD1, 5 bases. The CDR3 loop spans 14 amino acids. The V gene lost 4 bases and the J gene lost 2 bases, with 9 bases spanning the gap. Germline V gene sequence: CDR1 LNHDA, CDR2 SQIVND (reference sequence). This CDR3 is CASSSGTAGNTIYF. CDR3 in DNA: TGTGCCAGTAGTAGCGGGACCGCTGGAAACACCATATATTTT. The variable domain in full, with the rest retrieved from reference TRBV19 and TRBJ1-3, is DGGITQSPKYLFRKEGQNVTLSCEQNLNHDAMYWYRQDPGQGLRLIYYSQIVNDFQKGDIAEGYSVSREKKESFPLTVTSAQKNPTAFYLCASSSGTAGNTIYFGEGSWLTVV.

This clone was seen just once. The genes are TRBV27 and TRBJ2-7; TRBD1 matches at 10 bases. CDR3 length: 15 residues. Germline CDR1 reads MNHEY; CDR2 reads SMNVEV (reference sequence). After removal of 2 bases from V and 2 bases from J, the junction contained 3 bases not matched to a gene. The CDR3 here is CASSLGQGGTYEQYF. The CDR3 DNA reads TGTGCCAGCAGTTTAGGACAGGGGGGAACCTACGAGCAGTACTTC.

A few counts support this clone. The same CDR3 can be traced to other DNA sequences in this sample. This rearrangement joins TRBV5-1 to TRBJ2-7, with D perhaps matching TRBD1 (6 bases). Germline CDR1 is SGHRS and CDR2 is YFSETQ. V lost 1 base, J lost 4 bases, and 6 bases lay in between. The CDR3 sequence is 12 residues long. CDR3 region: CASSLQGYEQYF. The CDR3 bases are TGCGCCAGCAGCTTGCAGGGGTACGAGCAGTACTTC. The variable domain in full, completed from reference TRBV5-1 and TRBJ2-7, reads KAGVTQTPRYLIKTRGQQVTLSCSPISGHRSVSWYQQTPGQGLQFLFEYFSETQRNKGNFPGRFSGRQFSNSRSEMNVSTLELGDSALYLCASSLQGYEQYFGPGTRLTVT.

This chain links TRBV13 with TRBJ2-3, with no clear D. V dropped 2 bases and J dropped 0 bases, with 12 bases sitting between them. This CDR3 has 16 residues. Germline V gives CDR1 PRHDT, CDR2 FYEKMQ (reference sequence). Here the CDR3 reads CASSLPKQTSTDTQYF. The CDR3 DNA sequence: TGTGCCAGCAGCTTACCTAAGCAGACTAGCACAGATACGCAGTATTTT.

The CDR3 spells CASSPGQDYEQFF. The CDR3 DNA reads TGTGCCAGCTCACCAGGACAGGACTATGAGCAGTTCTTC. V is TRBV18 and J is TRBJ2-1; 7 bases are shared with TRBD1. The CDR3 length is 13 residues. Looked up from germline, CDR1 is KGHSH and CDR2 is LQKENI. Trimming cost V 2 bases and J 8 bases; bases outside gene matches: 3.

The rearrangement links TRBV7-8 to TRBJ2-1; weak D call: TRBD1 (6 bases). CDR1 and CDR2 from the germline V gene are SGHVS and FQNEAQ. V was pared by 5 bases and J by 6 bases, with 14 bases between. The CDR3 contains 14 residues. In nucleotides, the CDR3 is TGTGCCAGCAGCAAATATGGACAGTTCAATGAGCAGTTCTTC. Translated: CASSKYGQFNEQFF. The full variable domain, with the rest looked up from reference TRBV7-8 and TRBJ2-1, is GAGVSQSPRYKVAKRGQDVALRCDPISGHVSLFWYQQALGQGPEFLTYFQNEAQLDKSGLPSDRFFAERPEGSVSTLKIQRTQQEDSAVYLCASSKYGQFNEQFFGPGTRLTVL.

In its sample, this clone was seen many times. The chain couples TRBV11-2 to TRBJ2-1; maybe TRBD2 (7 bases). V lost 5 bases to trimming and J lost 10 bases, with 21 bases between them. In germline, CDR1 is SGHAT, CDR2 FQNNGV. This CDR3 has 15 residues. The CDR3 sequence: CASSQDGGGAREQFF. In nucleotides, the CDR3 is TGTGCCAGCAGCCAAGATGGTGGGGGGGCTCGAGAGCAGTTCTTC.

The chain has TRBV19 and TRBJ2-7; a possible D gene is TRBD1 (5 bases). The V and J ends lost 5 bases and 6 bases respectively, with 11 bases between them. CDR1 LNHDA and CDR2 SQIVND come from the germline V gene (reference sequence). The CDR3 covers 12 residues. CDR3: CASSATGREQYF. CDR3 sequence (DNA): TGTGCCAGTAGTGCAACAGGACGCGAGCAGTACTTC. The complete variable domain, with remaining parts taken from reference TRBV19 and TRBJ2-7, reads DGGITQSPKYLFRKEGQNVTLSCEQNLNHDAMYWYRQDPGQGLRLIYYSQIVNDFQKGDIAEGYSVSREKKESFPLTVTSAQKNPTAFYLCASSATGREQYFGPGTRLTVT.

The rearrangement links TRBV4-3 to TRBJ1-5, with D possibly TRBD1 on 5 matching bases. The germline CDR1 and CDR2 sequences are LGHNA and YSLEER. Trimming left V 0 bases short and J 5 bases short, with 11 bases between. The CDR3 contains 15 residues. The chain's CDR3 is CASSQDQGLDQPQHF. The CDR3 DNA reads as TGCGCCAGCAGCCAAGACCAGGGCCTTGATCAGCCCCAGCATTTT.

This chain joins TRBV5-4 and TRBJ2-7; TRBD1 is a possible D gene (6 bases). The CDR3 is 14 residues long. From germline, CDR1 is SGHNT and CDR2 YYREEE (reference sequence). The V end was cut by 1 base, the J end by 2 bases, with 10 bases between. The CDR3 region has the DNA TGTGCCAGCAGCTTGCAGGGGCCCCCCTACGAGCAGTACTTC. Its translation is CASSLQGPPYEQYF.

The chain links TRBV5-6 to TRBJ1-2; no reliable D call. CDR1 SGHDT and CDR2 YYEEEE come from the germline V gene. The CDR3 length is 13 residues. The V end lost 0 bases, the J end lost 0 bases, and 3 bases lay between the germline ends. For the CDR3, the DNA is TGTGCCAGCAGCTTGGCAGCTAACTATGGCTACACCTTC. This encodes CASSLAANYGYTF.

This clone was observed once. V usage is TRBV24-1 and J usage is TRBJ1-5; no definite D call. Trimming cost V 5 bases and J 6 bases, with 7 bases left between them. Germline-derived CDR1 and CDR2 are KGHDR and SFDVKD. The CDR3 extends over 12 amino acids. The chain's CDR3 is CATSALGQPQHF. In DNA, the CDR3 is TGTGCCACCAGTGCCCTCGGTCAGCCCCAGCATTTT.

This clone was seen only once. The chain is built from TRBV5-1 and TRBJ2-4, with 7 bases matching TRBD1. The CDR3 is made up of 15 amino acids. The germline V gene has CDR1 SGHRS and CDR2 YFSETQ. With V trimmed by 3 bases and J by 3 bases, 6 bases remained unmatched. CDR3 in DNA: TGCGCCAGCAGCTCCACCACAGGGGACAAAAACATTCAGTACTTC. This sequence encodes CASSSTTGDKNIQYF.

The chain joins TRBV4-3 to TRBJ2-3, with D uncertain. This CDR3 spans 12 amino acids. Deletions cut 0 bases from V and 8 bases from J, with 6 bases between. Germline-derived CDR1 and CDR2 are LGHNA and YSLEER. The CDR3, as DNA: TGCGCCAGCAGCCAAGATCTCGGTACGCAGTATTTT. This sequence encodes CASSQDLGTQYF.

The gene calls are TRBV4-1 and TRBJ1-2; perhaps TRBD1 as D (5 bases). CDR1 and CDR2 from the germline V gene are MGHRA and YSYEKL. This CDR3 region has 15 residues. V was cut by 0 bases and J by 8 bases, with 16 bases left in between. The CDR3 here is CASSQDPREVNGYTF. CDR3 coding DNA: TGCGCCAGCAGCCAAGACCCCAGGGAAGTTAACGGCTACACCTTC.

CDR3 bases: TGTGCCAGTTCACAGGGAAGTTCACCCCTCCACTTT. This encodes CASSQGSSPLHF. V and J are TRBV27 and TRBJ1-6, with a weak D call TRBD1 (6 bases). With 9 bases removed from V and 9 bases from J, the gap between germline ends came to 12 bases. There are 12 residues in the CDR3. Germline V gene sequence: CDR1 MNHEY, CDR2 SMNVEV (reference sequence).

The gene calls are TRBV29-1 and TRBJ1-2; 8 positions match TRBD1. This CDR3 region has 12 residues. V was clipped by 0 bases and J by 10 bases; unmatched bases: 4. Germline values: CDR1 SQVTM, CDR2 ANQGSEA. The DNA for the CDR3 is TGCAGCGTTGAAGACAGGGGGCCTCTCTACACCTTC. Translating gives CSVEDRGPLYTF. The full variable domain, with the rest looked up from reference TRBV29-1 and TRBJ1-2, is SAVISQKPSRDICQRGTSLTIQCQVDSQVTMMFWYRQQPGQSLTLIATANQGSEATYESGFVIDKFPISRPNLTFSTLTVSNMSPEDSSIYLCSVEDRGPLYTFGSGTRLTVV.

This sequence joins TRBV6-5 and TRBJ2-7; D is undetermined. With 4 bases removed from V and 2 bases from J, the gap between germline ends came to 15 bases. The germline V gene has CDR1 MNHEY and CDR2 SVGAGI. The CDR3 sequence is 15 residues long. The CDR3 here is CASSSPLTPPYEQYF. CDR3 nucleotide sequence: TGTGCCAGCAGTTCCCCTCTCACACCACCCTACGAGCAGTACTTC.

This rearrangement joins TRBV5-1 to TRBJ2-5; 7 bases align to TRBD2. Per germline, CDR1 SGHRS and CDR2 YFSETQ. The CDR3 sequence is 15 residues long. Losses at the gene ends were 2 bases for V and 1 base for J; bases not matched to a gene: 5. The chain's CDR3 is CASSFRRGSQETQYF. The CDR3 DNA follows: TGCGCCAGCAGCTTTCGGCGGGGGTCCCAAGAGACCCAGTACTTC.

The V call is TRBV27, the J call TRBJ2-3; possible D gene TRBD2, 5 bases. Germline CDR1 MNHEY, CDR2 SMNVEV (reference sequence). The CDR3 contains 13 residues. V was clipped by 10 bases and J by 2 bases, with 13 bases between them. The chain's CDR3 is CANYRTPTDTQYF. CDR3 DNA: TGTGCCAACTACCGGACTCCCACAGATACGCAGTATTTT.

A single count supports this clone. The genes are TRBV28 and TRBJ1-5; 7 bases are a match to TRBD1. CDR3 length: 13 residues. CDR1 is MDHEN, CDR2 SYDVKM, per germline. V was pared by 6 bases and J by 4 bases, with 3 bases of the junction left unmatched. The CDR3 sequence is CASRVQGNQPQHF. CDR3 DNA sequence: TGTGCCAGCAGGGTACAGGGGAATCAGCCCCAGCATTTT.

The V gene is TRBV7-2, the J gene TRBJ1-5, with 8 bases identical to TRBD1. The CDR3 loop spans 15 amino acids. Germline V lookup: CDR1 SGHTA, CDR2 FQGNSA. The ends lost 1 base at V and 7 bases at J; junction bases unmatched: 6. The CDR3 loop is CASSLVGQARQPQHF. The CDR3 nucleotides read TGTGCCAGCAGCTTAGTGGGACAGGCCCGGCAGCCCCAGCATTTT.

This sequence joins TRBV7-2 and TRBJ2-3; a possible D gene is TRBD1 (6 bases). Germline CDR1 SGHTA, CDR2 FQGNSA. This CDR3 spans 15 amino acids. V was cut by 3 bases and J by 5 bases, with 15 bases left in between. The CDR3, as DNA: TGTGCCAGCAGCTTCCGCATCAGGGGCGGAGATACGCAGTATTTT. It yields the protein CASSFRIRGGDTQYF.